This TCR beta chain was observed in a study of blood T cells in healthy people across ages. Study-level points and caveats: Investigators viewed diversity estimates from one million T cells as underestimates, the study reported.

To note about this clonotype: Its antigen remains unidentified.

The CDR3 runs to 14 residues. The ends were cut back, 6 bases at V and 7 bases at J, with 15 bases in the middle. Using a J-beta primer mix together with a sample-barcoded 5' primer, a second PCR was run for 7 to 11 cycles. From the 5' RACE reads, TCRdb called clonotypes with MiXCR, one entry per CDR3 protein. Among around 600,000 distinct CDR3 sequences listed, 47% were seen once. The gene calls are TRBV12-3 or TRBV12-4 and TRBJ1-4, with TRBD1 as a possible D gene (6 bases). The receptor was isolated from a man of 80 years or more in good health. Material: blood. CDR3 residues: CASRLGGGGEKLFF. Here the CDR3 DNA reads TGTGCCAGCAGGCTGGGCGGAGGGGGTGAAAAACTGTTTTTT.